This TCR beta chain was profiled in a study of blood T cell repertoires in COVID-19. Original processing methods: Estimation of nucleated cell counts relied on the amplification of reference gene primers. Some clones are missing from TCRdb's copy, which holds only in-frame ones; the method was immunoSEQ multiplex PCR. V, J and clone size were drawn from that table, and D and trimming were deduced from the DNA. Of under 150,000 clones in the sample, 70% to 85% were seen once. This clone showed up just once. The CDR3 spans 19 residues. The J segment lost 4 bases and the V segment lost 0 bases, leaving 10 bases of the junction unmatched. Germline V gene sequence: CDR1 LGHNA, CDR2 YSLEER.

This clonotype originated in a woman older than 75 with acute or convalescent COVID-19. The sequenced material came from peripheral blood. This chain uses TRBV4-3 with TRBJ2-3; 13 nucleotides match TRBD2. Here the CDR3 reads CASSQDSKRTSGGADTQYF. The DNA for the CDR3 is TGCGCCAGCAGCCAAGATTCCAAAAGGACTAGCGGGGGCGCAGATACGCAGTATTTT.